This TCR beta chain originates from a study of shared clonotypes between healthy human individuals. Study-level results: Sampling covered blood only; tissue repertoires likely differ. Clonotype sharing among donors, it was expected, would be affected by sequencing depth.

Sequencing was at deep level. This table comes from immunoSEQ multiplex PCR, and its TCRdb copy is limited to in-frame clones, with some not included. This table has over a million clones, about four fifths appearing once. Donation came from healthy HIV-negative adults that had no recent acute infections or vaccinations. V was clipped by 4 bases and J by 3 bases, with 16 bases between them. The length of the CDR3 is 15 residues. Germline-derived CDR1 and CDR2 are MNHEY and SMNVEV (reference sequence). Comments on this clone: Its antigen is unknown.

The sequencing input was memory CD4+ T cells from PBMCs. Sample subset: CD45RA-negative fraction. The TCR comes from a man younger than 35 in good health. Some clones in this sample may be carry-over from other donors' samples. This chain uses TRBV27 with TRBJ2-7; TRBD1 might be the D (6 bases). The CDR3 reads CASSYQQGFFYEQYF. CDR3 bases: TGTGCCAGCAGTTACCAACAGGGTTTCTTCTACGAGCAGTACTTC.